This entry lists 2 T cell receptor beta chains sequenced from one sample in a study of T cells in localized non-small cell lung cancer. Profiled with immunoSEQ multiplex PCR; TCRdb holds only in-frame clones, not every one. Here the sample spans under 60,000 clones, just over 85% being singletons. The sequences come from peripheral blood, collected before any cancer treatment. The source is a male donor older than 55 with stage III squamous cell lung carcinoma.

The chain uses TRBV6-1 and TRBJ1-2, with D maybe TRBD1 (5 bases). Germline CDR1 reads MNHNS; CDR2 reads SASEGT. The CDR3 runs 15 residues. V was trimmed by 4 bases and J by 5 bases, leaving 17 bases between them. The CDR3 sequence: CASSAGAPPGYGYTF. CDR3 coding DNA: TGTGCCAGCAGTGCTGGGGCCCCCCCCGGGTATGGCTACACCTTC.

For the CDR3, the DNA is TGTGCCAGCAGCCCGGGTTGGCACTCCGGGAACTACGAGCAGTACTTC. Residues: CASSPGWHSGNYEQYF. The rearrangement joins TRBV5-8 to TRBJ2-7, with D possibly matching TRBD2 (5 bases). CDR1 is SGHTS and CDR2 is YDEGEE in the germline V gene. Trimming shortened V by 4 bases and J by 3 bases, and 20 bases separated the two germline ends. The CDR3 sequence is 16 residues long.